The 17 T cell receptor beta chains given below trace back to one sample, sequenced in a study of T cells in Graves' hyperthyroidism and ophthalmopathy. Amplification targeted TCR beta CDR3 regions from RNA transcripts. HTBI primers were used for first-round RT-PCR of the TCR CDR3. TCRdb processed the multiplex PCR reads anew with MiXCR; each CDR3 protein has one entry. The top ten clones hold roughly 15% of a sample with almost 350,000 distinct CDR3 sequences, less than 20% of them seen once. Sequencing was performed on blood. The receptors were sampled from a woman aged 40 to 50 with Graves' ophthalmopathy.

This clonotype was found many times. The rearrangement links TRBV12-3 or TRBV12-4 to TRBJ2-5; 7 bases fit TRBD2. This CDR3 comprises 12 residues. V was pared by 6 bases and J by 5 bases, with 3 bases of the junction left unmatched. CDR3 DNA sequence: TGTGCCAGCAGGGGGGACTACGAGACCCAGTACTTC. It translates to CASRGDYETQYF.

This clonotype was found many times. CDR3 bases: TGTGCCAGCAGTTTTAACGAAAACACTGAAGCTTTCTTT. Translation gives CASSFNENTEAFF. The genes are TRBV12-3 or TRBV12-4 and TRBJ1-1; D call uncertain. The CDR3 contains 13 residues. Deletions cut 3 bases from V and 2 bases from J, with 7 bases between.

This clonotype has a handful of counts. The chain combines TRBV4-3 with TRBJ2-2; D may match TRBD1 or TRBD2 (5 bases each). This CDR3 is built from 15 residues. Germline V gene sequence: CDR1 LGHNA, CDR2 YSLEER. Trimming pared 4 bases from V and 3 bases from J, leaving 12 bases between. CDR3 amino acids: CASSLGELDTGELFF. The CDR3 nucleotides read TGCGCCAGCAGCCTAGGGGAGCTGGACACCGGGGAGCTGTTTTTT.

This clonotype was seen at least ten times. The chain is built from TRBV20-1 and TRBJ2-7, with 10 bases fitting TRBD2. The CDR3 extends over 14 amino acids. After removal of 3 bases from V and 3 bases from J, the junction contained 5 bases not matched to a gene. Germline V gene data show CDR1 as DFQATT and CDR2 as SNEGSKA (reference sequence). The CDR3 DNA sequence: TGCAGTGCTAGCCGGACTAGCGGTATCTACGAGCAGTACTTC. This translates into CSASRTSGIYEQYF.

This clonotype was observed at least ten times. This sequence joins TRBV11-2 and TRBJ2-7; 9 bases map to TRBD1. CDR1 SGHAT and CDR2 FQNNGV come from the germline V gene. This CDR3 region has 14 residues. Trimming took 2 bases from V and 7 from J; bases not matched to a gene: 6. The CDR3 DNA reads as TGTGCCAGCAGCTTAAGCGGGACAGGGAAAGAGCAGTACTTC. This codes for CASSLSGTGKEQYF.

Ten or more counts support this clonotype. The genes are TRBV7-9 and TRBJ2-2; 7 nucleotides match TRBD2. In germline, CDR1 is SEHNR, CDR2 FQNEAQ (reference sequence). V lost 5 bases to trimming and J lost 5 bases; unmatched junction nucleotides: 5. This CDR3 is built from 14 residues. CDR3 nucleotides: TGTGCCAGCAGCATCAGCGGGGCAACCGGGGAGCTGTTTTTT. Protein sequence: CASSISGATGELFF.

This clonotype was observed many times. The CDR3 sequence is CASSQEAGQVYQPQHF. In nucleotides, the CDR3 is TGTGCCAGCAGCCAAGAGGCGGGACAGGTTTATCAGCCCCAGCATTTT. The rearrangement links TRBV4-2 to TRBJ1-5; 8 positions match TRBD1. Germline loops: CDR1 LGHNA, CDR2 YNFKEQ. The CDR3 is 16 amino acids. Losses at the gene ends were 0 bases for V and 5 bases for J; bases not matched to a gene: 6.

The CDR3 sequence: CASSARDDYGYTF. The CDR3, as DNA: TGTGCCAGCAGTGCCAGGGACGACTATGGCTACACCTTC. J is TRBJ1-2 and V is TRBV28, with D possibly TRBD1 on 5 matching bases. Germline CDR1 and CDR2: MDHEN and SYDVKM. The V and J ends lost 5 bases and 3 bases respectively, with 10 bases between them. This CDR3 contains 13 residues.

This clonotype showed up many times. V usage is TRBV29-1 and J usage is TRBJ2-7, with TRBD2 matching 7 bases. V gave up 5 bases and J gave up 4 bases; unmatched junction bases: 14. The CDR3 extends over 15 amino acids. Germline CDR1 SQVTM, CDR2 ANQGSEA. In nucleotides, the CDR3 is TGCAGCGTTACCGCGGAGGAGCGGGGTCTTTACGAGCAGTACTTC. Translated: CSVTAEERGLYEQYF.

The chain employs TRBV12-3 or TRBV12-4 and TRBJ1-5; 9 bases are shared with TRBD1. Trimming at V came to 1 base and at J to 7 bases, leaving 14 bases not matched to a gene. This CDR3 spans 18 amino acids. DNA of the CDR3: TGTGCCAGCAGTTTAGGATCTATGGGGGACAGGGCTAGGCAGCCCCAGCATTTT. Residues: CASSLGSMGDRARQPQHF.

Ten or more counts support this clonotype. CDR3 loop: CSVLASAGELFF. For the CDR3, the DNA is TGCAGCGTACTAGCTTCCGCCGGGGAGCTGTTTTTT. V and J are TRBV29-1 and TRBJ2-2; TRBD2 is a possible D gene (6 bases). CDR3 size: 12 residues. V was clipped by 6 bases and J by 6 bases, with 11 bases between them. The germline gives CDR1 SQVTM, CDR2 ANQGSEA.

This chain uses TRBV20-1 with TRBJ1-2; D not resolved. The CDR3 has 12 amino acids. The germline CDR1 and CDR2 sequences are DFQATT and SNEGSKA (reference sequence). Trimming cost V 6 bases and J 0 bases, with 8 bases left between them. Here the CDR3 DNA reads TGCAGTGCACCAGCGGCTAACTATGGCTACACCTTC. Its protein product is CSAPAANYGYTF.

There are many counts of this clonotype. CDR3 sequence (DNA): TGTGCCAGCAGCTTGGGGGTCCCAAGCTCTGGGGCCAACGTCCTGACTTTC. As protein: CASSLGVPSSGANVLTF. J is TRBJ2-6 and V is TRBV7-8; D is tentatively TRBD1 or TRBD2 (5 bases each). Germline-derived CDR1 and CDR2 are SGHVS and FQNEAQ. The CDR3 runs to 17 residues. Trimming removed 3 bases from V and 0 bases from J, with 12 bases in between.

The chain employs TRBV20-1 and TRBJ2-5, with 14 bases lining up with TRBD2. The CDR3 extends over 17 amino acids. Germline lookup yields CDR1 DFQATT and CDR2 SNEGSKA (reference sequence). Losses at the gene ends were 6 bases for V and 5 bases for J; bases not matched to a gene: 14. The CDR3 is CSAHKTSGGGPEETQYF. The DNA of the CDR3 is TGCAGTGCCCATAAGACTAGCGGGGGGGGCCCGGAGGAGACCCAGTACTTC.

This clonotype was seen ten or more times. V is TRBV6-2 or TRBV6-3 and J is TRBJ2-1; 7 bases map to TRBD2. This CDR3 contains 17 residues. CDR1 and CDR2 from the germline V gene are MNHEY and SVGEGT. V trimming: 7 bases; J trimming: 8 bases; junction bases outside the gene matches: 20. CDR3 sequence: CASTKNTGGTAIDEQFF. CDR3 bases: TGTGCCAGCACTAAAAATACCGGGGGGACGGCAATTGATGAGCAGTTCTTC.

This clonotype was counted many times. V usage is TRBV12-3 or TRBV12-4 and J usage is TRBJ2-7; D call uncertain. The CDR3 runs 13 residues. Between the trimmed V and J ends, which lost 11 bases and 8 bases, there was a span of 22 bases. The CDR3 DNA sequence: TGTGCCCCCAAAAGGTGGCGCACTGTGAAGCAGTACTTC. Translated, it gives CAPKRWRTVKQYF.

This sequence joins TRBV11-2 and TRBJ2-7, with D unresolved. CDR3 length: 17 amino acids. Germline V gene lookup returns CDR1 SGHAT and CDR2 FQNNGV. Trimming stripped 5 bases from V and 5 bases from J, with 25 bases between. CDR3 region: CASSPPPGHGLENEQYF. For the CDR3, the DNA is TGTGCCAGCAGCCCGCCACCTGGGCACGGGCTGGAGAACGAGCAGTACTTC. Based on the CDR3 plus reference TRBV11-2 and TRBJ2-7, the full variable domain is EAGVAQSPRYKIIEKRQSVAFWCNPISGHATLYWYQQILGQGPKLLIQFQNNGVVDDSQLPKDRFSAERLKGVDSTLKIQPAKLEDSAVYLCASSPPPGHGLENEQYFGPGTRLTVT.